This T cell receptor (beta chain) was retrieved from a study of T-cell reconstitution after alpha-beta-depleted transplantation in children. Study-wide findings and caveats: Several hundred expanded graft clones reportedly were the source of alpha-beta T cells about two months after transplant. From newly produced T cells came most of the T-cell counts and diversity one year after transplant. Recipient T cells and thymic progenitors that survived were the source of the high TCRbeta diversity seen at day 60 in some patients.

V shed 4 bases and J 3 bases; nucleotides not matched to a gene: 7. The CDR3 has 16 amino acids. Germline CDR1 is KGHDR and CDR2 is SFDVKD. This clonotype was observed many times. Antigen: not known. The TCRbeta library incorporated unique molecular identifiers. MiXCR, applied by TCRdb to the PCR reads, yields one record per CDR3 protein. The table includes more than 500,000 distinct CDR3 sequences, over 10% detected once. The chain employs TRBV24-1 and TRBJ2-3; 9 bases agree with TRBD2. This clonotype originated in a female patient between 2 and 15 years old who had a stem cell transplant for aplastic anemia, so the T cells may come from the graft donor. The sample was PBMCs, mostly from graft donor cells, taken 180 days after TCRalphabeta/CD19-depleted stem cell transplant. For the CDR3, the DNA is TGTGCCACCAGTGACCCCATAGCGGGAGATACAGATACGCAGTATTTT. It specifies CATSDPIAGDTDTQYF.